This T cell receptor beta chain appears in the sequencing data of a study of shared clonotypes between healthy human individuals (TCRdb year 2020). In the study overall: The cohort included a few men and a couple of women between 18 and 49 years of age. Each donor's leukapheresis produced roughly between roughly 0.85 and 9.5 billion PBMCs. Blood TCR repertoires of a handful of healthy adults were deeply sequenced to estimate repertoire size and the extent of clonotype sharing between individuals. Different laboratories and diverse techniques were used to prepare libraries and sequence TCR repertoires, to increase sequencing depth and limit assay-specific biases. Summary of the overall study and its limitations: The small number of donors limited the genetic and exposure-history diversity represented. Sampling was restricted to blood, and TCR repertoires in tissues likely differ from the TCR repertoires found in blood. Pairwise subsampling indicated that sequencing depth was expected to affect the degree of clonotype sharing among donors.

Healthy HIV-negative adults with no recently reported acute infections or vaccinations were included as donors. All donors were Caucasian adults living in Nashville, Tennessee, USA. For unsorted samples, some 90 million PBMCs were counted, and genomic DNA was extracted using the QIAamp DNA Blood Mini kit. Blood was obtained by leukapheresis, after which PBMCs were separated by Ficoll-Histopaque density gradient centrifugation and cryopreserved in liquid nitrogen vapor phase. For this clone: Its antigen remains unidentified. No much larger clone exists at a distance of one base, and base qualities are not known.

The germline V gene (reference sequence) yields SEHNR for CDR1 and FQNEAQ for CDR2. V is clipped by 3 bases and J by 4 bases, and the sequence between their germline boundaries is 9 bases long. Including cysteine and phenylalanine, the CDR3 has 13 amino acids. Here the CDR3 DNA is all that survives: 39 bases in frame from base 1. Using the deep immunoSEQ assay, multiplex PCR amplified TCR CDR3 regions from genomic DNA. Genomic DNA extracted from each cell subset was distributed evenly over all wells of several immunoSEQ 96-well plates, and each plate served as one replicate. For unsorted PBMC, roughly 300 ng of genomic DNA, equivalent to about 30,000 T cell genomes, went into each replicate PCR. Unsorted PBMC genomic DNA was sequenced across ten immunoSEQ deep assay plates. Purified libraries were measured with a Qubit 3.0 fluorometer, size-checked on a Bioanalyzer 2100, and measured again with the KAPA Library Quantification kit. Every immunoSEQ 96-well plate was sequenced on a dedicated single-read 150-cycle Illumina NextSeq 550 flow cell. Per the authors' processing: Because the immunoSEQ output included only junctional sequences and no quality scores, the filtering could not be the same as the filtering used for full-length reads. To assign V/J genes and CDR3, sequences were annotated against IMGT germline references using PyIR, a Python wrapper for IgBLAST v1.9. Reads were removed for weak V/J assignments (E-value above 1e-6), missing CDR3, stop codons, out-of-frame junctions, or ambiguous translated residues. V3J clonotypes were defined as sequences sharing the same inferred V gene, J gene, and CDR3 amino acid sequence. To compute the percentage overlap between repertoires, the number of shared unique clonotypes was divided by the size of the smaller repertoire. RTK rarefaction, the Chao1 estimator, and Recon v2.1 estimates of unobserved clonotypes were used to assess repertoire richness. Not all clones reach the TCRdb copy of this immuneACCESS table, which keeps in-frame sequences only. Checked studies attribute under half of the gap to unresolved V genes and leave the rest unexplained. The DNA was the basis for D and trimming; V, J and clone size are from that table. The sample profile shows about half a million clones; around four fifths of them were found once. The leading ten clones occupy around 11% of the sample.

The sequence was obtained from a woman between 40 and 50 years old in good health. Some clones in this sample may be carry-over from other donors' samples. The sample consisted of PBMCs. The rearranged chain carries TRBV7-9 and TRBJ2-5, and possibly TRBD1, on 5 matching bases. The DNA is TGTGCCAGCAGCTTGGCAGGGCCAGAGACCCAGTACTTC. This encodes CASSLAGPETQYF. The full variable domain, completed from the reference TRBV7-9 and TRBJ2-5 proteins outside the CDR3, reads DTGVSQNPRHKITKRGQNVTFRCDPISEHNRLYWYRQTLGQGPEFLTYFQNEAQLEKSRLLSDRFSAERPKGSFSTLEIQRTEQGDSAMYLCASSLAGPETQYFGPGTRLLVL.